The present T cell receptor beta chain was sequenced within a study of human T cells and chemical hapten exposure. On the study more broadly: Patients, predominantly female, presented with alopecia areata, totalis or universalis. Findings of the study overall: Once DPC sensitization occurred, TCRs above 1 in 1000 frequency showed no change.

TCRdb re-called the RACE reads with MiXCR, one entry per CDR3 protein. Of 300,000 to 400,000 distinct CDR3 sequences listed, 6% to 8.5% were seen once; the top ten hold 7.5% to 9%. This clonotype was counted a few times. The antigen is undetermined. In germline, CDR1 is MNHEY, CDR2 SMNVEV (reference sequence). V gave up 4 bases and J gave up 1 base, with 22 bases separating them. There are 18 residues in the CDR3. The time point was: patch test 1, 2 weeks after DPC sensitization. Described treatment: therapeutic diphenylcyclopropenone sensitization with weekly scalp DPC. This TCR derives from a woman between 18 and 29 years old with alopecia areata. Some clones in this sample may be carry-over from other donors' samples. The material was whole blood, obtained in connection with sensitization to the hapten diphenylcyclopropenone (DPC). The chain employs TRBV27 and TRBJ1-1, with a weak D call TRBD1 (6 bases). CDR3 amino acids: CASSSRGIGGQGNTEAFF. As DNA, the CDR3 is TGTGCCAGCAGTTCTCGCGGTATCGGGGGGCAGGGGAACACTGAAGCTTTCTTT.